This T cell receptor (beta chain) was recorded in a study of shared clonotypes between healthy human individuals. Execution of the assay was at deep level. TCRdb's table, derived via immunoSEQ multiplex PCR, lists solely in-frame clones and lacks some. Here the sample spans around 700,000 clones, about three quarters being singletons. Study-wide results and limits: The sole specimen, blood, was sampled, and tissue repertoires likely differ.

Remarks on this clone: No antigen is known for it.

Trimming cost V 3 bases and J 4 bases; bases outside gene matches: 8. CDR1 SGHRS and CDR2 YFSETQ come from the germline V gene. The CDR3 is made up of 16 amino acids. The sequenced material came from memory CD4+ T cells sorted from blood. Stated subset: CD45RA-negative fraction. This chain uses TRBV5-1 with TRBJ2-2; 8 nucleotides agree with TRBD2. This sequence was found in a woman in her 30s in good health. The CDR3 region is CASSSQGLAGTGELFF. As DNA, the CDR3 is TGCGCCAGCAGCTCGCAGGGTCTAGCGGGCACCGGGGAGCTGTTTTTT.